A selection of T cell receptor beta chains follows, all from one sample in a study of T cell repertoires in cytomegalovirus infection. TCRdb reanalysed the reads using MiXCR and keeps one entry per CDR3 protein. The repertoire holds 150,000 to 200,000 distinct CDR3 sequences, roughly 9.8% seen once, with approximately 4.2% in the top ten. Material for sequencing was PBMCs. Receptor source: a human donor in good health (CMV status not recorded). Some clones in this sample may be carry-over from other donors' samples. The CDR3 runs from the conserved cysteine through the conserved F or W. The D gene is left open where the match is weak. Clone size appears in some rows only: once, few, many, or a class for an expanded clone.

j_gene | abundance | d_gene | v_gene | CDR3aa | CDR3nt
TRBJ2-1 | many | TRBD2 | TRBV12-3/TRBV12-4 | CASTGGGGNEQFF | TGTGCCAGCACGGGGGGGGGGGGTAATGAGCAGTTCTTC
TRBJ1-1 | many | TRBD1 | TRBV6-1 | CASSERGRGLGNTEAFF | TGTGCCAGCAGTGAAAGGGGTAGGGGGCTGGGGAACACTGAAGCTTTCTTT
TRBJ2-5 | NA | NA | TRBV7-9 | CASSLGLTSQETQYF | TGTGCCAGCAGCTTAGGTTTGACTAGTCAAGAGACCCAGTACTTC
TRBJ1-3 | many | TRBD1 | TRBV12-3/TRBV12-4 | CASSSSGTGLGNTIYF | TGTGCCAGCAGTTCTTCCGGGACAGGGCTCGGAAACACCATATATTTT
TRBJ1-1 | many | TRBD1 | TRBV28 | CASSLPPGTGDTEAFF | TGTGCCAGCAGTTTACCTCCCGGGACAGGAGACACTGAAGCTTTCTTT
TRBJ2-7 | many | TRBD2 | TRBV7-2 | CASSLGATSGYEQYF | TGTGCCAGCAGCTTAGGAGCCACTAGCGGCTACGAGCAGTACTTC
TRBJ2-7 | many | NA | TRBV12-3/TRBV12-4 | CASSLEGWGSGATYEQYF | TGTGCCAGCAGTTTAGAGGGGTGGGGGAGCGGCGCAACCTACGAGCAGTACTTC
TRBJ1-1 | NA | TRBD1 | TRBV28 | CASSLLGTGSTEAFF | TGTGCCAGCAGTTTACTGGGGACAGGGAGTACTGAAGCTTTCTTT
TRBJ2-7 | many | TRBD2 | TRBV11-2 | CASSHGLAATYEQYF | TGTGCCAGCAGCCACGGACTAGCGGCAACCTACGAGCAGTACTTC
TRBJ2-5 | few | NA | TRBV7-2 | CASSLALGFQETQYF | TGTGCCAGCAGCTTAGCGTTGGGATTCCAAGAGACCCAGTACTTC
TRBJ1-5 | few | NA | TRBV19 | CASQTDNQPQHF | TGTGCCAGCCAGACAGACAATCAGCCCCAGCATTTT
TRBJ2-7 | many | NA | TRBV6-2/TRBV6-3 | CASSDRTYSYEQYF | TGTGCCAGCAGTGACAGAACATACTCCTACGAGCAGTACTTC
TRBJ2-7 | NA | NA | TRBV6-6 | CASSYRGGSNEQYF | TGTGCCAGCAGTTACCGCGGGGGCTCCAACGAGCAGTACTTC
TRBJ1-5 | many | TRBD1 | TRBV29-1 | CSVRQGEAQPQHF | TGCAGCGTTAGACAGGGGGAGGCTCAGCCCCAGCATTTT
TRBJ1-1 | many | TRBD1 | TRBV20-1 | CSATGQMNTEAFF | TGCAGTGCCACGGGACAGATGAACACTGAAGCTTTCTTT
TRBJ1-5 | many | TRBD1 | TRBV28 | CASSPTRQGYNQPQHF | TGTGCCAGCAGTCCAACTCGACAGGGGTACAATCAGCCCCAGCATTTT
TRBJ2-2 | many | NA | TRBV20-1 | CSAKYGGRDTGELFF | TGCAGTGCTAAATACGGGGGACGCGACACCGGGGAGCTGTTTTTT
TRBJ1-1 | many | NA | TRBV12-3/TRBV12-4 | CASSPSPNTEAFF | TGTGCCAGCAGTCCATCACCGAACACTGAAGCTTTCTTT
TRBJ2-5 | few | NA | TRBV29-1 | CSVEDGPAETQYF | TGCAGCGTTGAAGATGGACCCGCGGAGACCCAGTACTTC
TRBJ2-7 | many | NA | TRBV7-2 | CASSARDEQYF | TGTGCCAGCAGCGCCCGGGACGAGCAGTACTTC
TRBJ1-2 | many | NA | TRBV7-2 | CASSLPIGTGGYGYTF | TGTGCCAGCAGCTTACCCATTGGGACCGGGGGCTATGGCTACACCTTC
TRBJ2-5 | many | NA | TRBV7-8 | CASSLRGSLVGETQYF | TGTGCCAGCAGCCTAAGGGGCAGCTTGGTTGGGGAGACCCAGTACTTC
TRBJ1-1 | many | NA | TRBV29-1 | CSVAAQGNTEAFF | TGCAGCGTAGCCGCACAGGGGAACACTGAAGCTTTCTTT
TRBJ2-5 | many | NA | TRBV12-3/TRBV12-4 | CASSSQGDVETQYF | TGTGCCAGCAGCTCACAGGGAGATGTGGAGACCCAGTACTTC
TRBJ2-3 | few | NA | TRBV25-1 | CASSLTGSYTQYF | TGTGCCAGCAGCCTAACCGGCTCTTATACGCAGTATTTT
TRBJ1-3 | many | NA | TRBV28 | CATNTGNTIYF | TGTGCCACCAATACTGGAAACACCATATATTTT
TRBJ2-2 | many | TRBD2 | TRBV7-2 | CASSLTSGRFIGELFF | TGTGCCAGCAGCTTGACTAGCGGGAGATTCATCGGGGAGCTGTTTTTT
TRBJ2-7 | many | NA | TRBV5-4 | CASSSLGEQYF | TGTGCCAGCAGCTCACTGGGGGAGCAGTACTTC
TRBJ1-5 | many | NA | TRBV6-2/TRBV6-3 | CASSYGGFQPQHF | TGTGCCAGCAGTTACGGGGGCTTTCAGCCCCAGCATTTT
TRBJ2-1 | many | TRBD2 | TRBV12-3/TRBV12-4 | CASSRAGGGLPEQFF | TGTGCCAGCAGTAGAGCGGGAGGGGGACTACCTGAGCAGTTCTTC
TRBJ1-5 | NA | NA | TRBV4-1 | CASSQTGLWPQHF | TGCGCCAGCAGCCAAACTGGACTGTGGCCCCAGCATTTT
TRBJ2-1 | NA | NA | TRBV7-8 | CASSHIPGHEQFF | TGTGCCAGCAGCCATATACCGGGGCATGAGCAGTTCTTC
TRBJ2-1 | NA | TRBD1 | TRBV11-1 | CASQHGDRGYNEQFF | TGTGCCAGCCAACACGGGGACAGAGGGTACAATGAGCAGTTCTTC
TRBJ1-2 | NA | NA | TRBV12-3/TRBV12-4 | CASSLARDYGYTF | TGTGCCAGCAGTTTAGCCAGGGACTATGGCTACACCTTC
TRBJ1-2 | NA | NA | TRBV28 | CASSSGQPGTPF | TGTGCCAGCAGTTCCGGACAGCCTGGTACCCCCTTC
TRBJ2-1 | many | TRBD2 | TRBV7-2 | CASSPPGLAGGRGQFF | TGTGCCAGCAGCCCTCCCGGGCTAGCGGGGGGCCGGGGGCAGTTCTTC
TRBJ2-5 | many | TRBD2 | TRBV7-2 | CASSPQRGNQETQYF | TGTGCCAGCAGCCCCCAGCGGGGGAACCAAGAGACCCAGTACTTC
TRBJ1-1 | NA | TRBD1 | TRBV7-2 | CASSFTGGLTEAFF | TGTGCCAGCAGCTTCACAGGGGGCCTCACTGAAGCTTTCTTT
TRBJ2-5 | few | TRBD2 | TRBV7-8 | CASKASGGSETQYF | TGTGCCAGCAAGGCTAGCGGGGGAAGCGAGACCCAGTACTTC
TRBJ2-1 | many | NA | TRBV20-1 | CSANGNSYNEQFF | TGCAGTGCTAACGGGAACTCCTACAATGAGCAGTTCTTC
TRBJ1-1 | many | TRBD1 | TRBV7-2 | CASSLRTGRAFF | TGTGCCAGCAGTCTGCGGACAGGGAGGGCTTTCTTT
TRBJ1-4 | NA | TRBD1 | TRBV27 | CASSSGGTGLEKLFF | TGTGCCAGCAGTTCGGGTGGGACAGGACTTGAAAAACTGTTTTTT